This T cell receptor (beta chain) was profiled in a study of cytomegalovirus exposure and HLA in healthy donors. Study-wide findings and caveats: It was reported that TCR beta sequences correctly inferred the HLA-A and HLA-B alleles for most subjects.

In the case of this clone: The target antigen is unknown. The junction departs from the called germline gene at one end, perhaps through a read error.

PCR used 60 Vbeta primers and 13 Jbeta primers. Only in-frame clones appear in the TCRdb table, and some are missing; sequencing was by immunoSEQ multiplex PCR. The sample records some 190,000 clones, roughly 80% being singletons. This clonotype originated in a male donor in good health and CMV-seronegative. Specimen: PBMCs.

CDR3 coding DNA: TGTGCCAGCAGTTACTCGACCGGGACTAGCGGACCTATCTTC. Its protein is CASSYSTGTSGPIF. This chain connects TRBV6-5 to TRBJ2-1; 11 bases line up with TRBD2. This CDR3 is 14 amino acids long. The germline V gene has CDR1 MNHEY and CDR2 SVGAGI.